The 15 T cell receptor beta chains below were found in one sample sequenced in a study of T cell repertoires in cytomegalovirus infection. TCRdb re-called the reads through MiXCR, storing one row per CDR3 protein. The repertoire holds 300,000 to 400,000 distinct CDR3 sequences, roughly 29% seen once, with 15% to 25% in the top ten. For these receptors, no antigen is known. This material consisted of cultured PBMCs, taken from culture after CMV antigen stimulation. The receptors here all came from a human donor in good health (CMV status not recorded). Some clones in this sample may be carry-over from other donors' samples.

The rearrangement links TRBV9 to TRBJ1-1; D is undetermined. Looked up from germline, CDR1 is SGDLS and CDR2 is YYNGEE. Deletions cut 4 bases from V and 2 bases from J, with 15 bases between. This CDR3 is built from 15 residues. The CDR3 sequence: CASSSSGRVNTEAFF. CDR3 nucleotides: TGTGCCAGCAGCAGCAGTGGGCGGGTCAACACTGAAGCTTTCTTT.

The CDR3 spells CASSPGAGGTGELFF. The CDR3 DNA sequence: TGCGCCAGCAGTCCGGGAGCGGGGGGTACCGGGGAGCTGTTTTTT. The gene calls are TRBV4-3 and TRBJ2-2; 9 bases are a match to TRBD2. This CDR3 spans 15 amino acids. The germline V gene has CDR1 LGHNA and CDR2 YSLEER. The trim removed 6 bases at V and 5 bases at J, leaving 7 bases unmatched.

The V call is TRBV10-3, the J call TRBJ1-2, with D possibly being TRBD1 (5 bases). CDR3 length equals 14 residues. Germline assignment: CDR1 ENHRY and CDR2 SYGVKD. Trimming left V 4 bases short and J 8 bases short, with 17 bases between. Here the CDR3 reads CAISGGRGDGGYTF. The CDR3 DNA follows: TGTGCCATCAGTGGAGGAAGGGGAGATGGCGGCTACACCTTC.

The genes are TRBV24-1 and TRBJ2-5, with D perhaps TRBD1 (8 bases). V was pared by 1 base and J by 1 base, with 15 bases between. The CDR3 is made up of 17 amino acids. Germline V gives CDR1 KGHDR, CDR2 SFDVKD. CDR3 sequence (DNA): TGTGCCACCAGTGATTTCGGGAACAGGGGGGGCCAAGAGACCCAGTACTTC. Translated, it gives CATSDFGNRGGQETQYF.

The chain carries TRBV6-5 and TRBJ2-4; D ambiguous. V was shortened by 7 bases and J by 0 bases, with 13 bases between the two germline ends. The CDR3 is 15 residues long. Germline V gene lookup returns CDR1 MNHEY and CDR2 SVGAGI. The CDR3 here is CASTARQLAKNIQYF. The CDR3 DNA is TGTGCCAGCACCGCGAGGCAACTAGCCAAAAACATTCAGTACTTC.

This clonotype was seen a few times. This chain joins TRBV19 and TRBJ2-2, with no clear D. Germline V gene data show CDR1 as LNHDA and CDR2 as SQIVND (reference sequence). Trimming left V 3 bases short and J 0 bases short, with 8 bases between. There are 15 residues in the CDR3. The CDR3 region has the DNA TGTGCCAGTAGTATGAGAGAAACGAACACCGGGGAGCTGTTTTTT. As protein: CASSMRETNTGELFF.

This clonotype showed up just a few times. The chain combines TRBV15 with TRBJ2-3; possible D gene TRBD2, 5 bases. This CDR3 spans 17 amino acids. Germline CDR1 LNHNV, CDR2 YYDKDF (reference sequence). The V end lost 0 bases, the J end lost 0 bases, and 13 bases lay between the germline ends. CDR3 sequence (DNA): TGTGCCACCAGCAGAGATGGAAATGGCGGGAGCACAGATACGCAGTATTTT. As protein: CATSRDGNGGSTDTQYF. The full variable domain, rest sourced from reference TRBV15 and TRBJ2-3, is DAMVIQNPRYQVTQFGKPVTLSCSQTLNHNVMYWYQQKSSQAPKLLFHYYDKDFNNEADTPDNFQSRRPNTSFCFLDIRSPGLGDTAMYLCATSRDGNGGSTDTQYFGPGTRLTVL.

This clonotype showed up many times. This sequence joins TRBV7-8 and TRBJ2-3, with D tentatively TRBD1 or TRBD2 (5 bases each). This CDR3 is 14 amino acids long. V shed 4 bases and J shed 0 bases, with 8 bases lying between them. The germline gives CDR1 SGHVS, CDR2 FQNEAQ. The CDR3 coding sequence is TGTGCCAGCAGCTCGGGACGGAGCACAGATACGCAGTATTTT. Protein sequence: CASSSGRSTDTQYF.

CDR3 coding DNA: TGCAGCGTAGCGGCAGGATCCTACGAGCAGTACTTC. Translation gives CSVAAGSYEQYF. The rearrangement uses TRBV29-1 and TRBJ2-7; possible D gene TRBD2, 5 bases. Germline assignment: CDR1 SQVTM and CDR2 ANQGSEA. The ends were cut back, 6 bases at V and 1 base at J, with 10 bases in the middle. This CDR3 spans 12 amino acids.

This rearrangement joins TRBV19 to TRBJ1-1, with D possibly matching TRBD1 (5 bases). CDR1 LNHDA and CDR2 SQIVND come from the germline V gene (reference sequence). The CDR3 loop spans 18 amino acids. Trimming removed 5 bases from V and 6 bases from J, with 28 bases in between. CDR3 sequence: CASSHRDTGTRRGAEAFF. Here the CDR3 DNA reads TGTGCCAGTAGTCACCGCGACACGGGTACACGACGGGGGGCTGAAGCTTTCTTT. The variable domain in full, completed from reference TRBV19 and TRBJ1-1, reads DGGITQSPKYLFRKEGQNVTLSCEQNLNHDAMYWYRQDPGQGLRLIYYSQIVNDFQKGDIAEGYSVSREKKESFPLTVTSAQKNPTAFYLCASSHRDTGTRRGAEAFFGQGTRLTVV.

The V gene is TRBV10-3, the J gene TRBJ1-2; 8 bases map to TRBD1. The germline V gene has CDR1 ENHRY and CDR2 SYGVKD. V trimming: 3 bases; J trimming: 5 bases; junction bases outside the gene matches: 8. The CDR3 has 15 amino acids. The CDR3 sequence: CAISETDRDEYGYTF. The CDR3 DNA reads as TGTGCCATCAGTGAAACGGACAGGGACGAGTATGGCTACACCTTC.

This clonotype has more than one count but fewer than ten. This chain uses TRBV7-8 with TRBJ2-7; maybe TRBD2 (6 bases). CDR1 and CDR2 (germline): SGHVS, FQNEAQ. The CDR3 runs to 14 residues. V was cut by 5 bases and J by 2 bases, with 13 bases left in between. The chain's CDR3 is CASSPDGGAYEQYF. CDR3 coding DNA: TGTGCCAGCAGCCCCGACGGGGGTGCCTACGAGCAGTACTTC.

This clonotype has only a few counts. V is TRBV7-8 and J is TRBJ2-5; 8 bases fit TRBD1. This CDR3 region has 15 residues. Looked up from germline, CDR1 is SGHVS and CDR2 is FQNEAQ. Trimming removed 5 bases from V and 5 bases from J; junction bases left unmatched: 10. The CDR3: CASSTRTGRSETQYF. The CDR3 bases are TGTGCCAGCAGCACACGGACAGGGCGTTCGGAGACCCAGTACTTC.

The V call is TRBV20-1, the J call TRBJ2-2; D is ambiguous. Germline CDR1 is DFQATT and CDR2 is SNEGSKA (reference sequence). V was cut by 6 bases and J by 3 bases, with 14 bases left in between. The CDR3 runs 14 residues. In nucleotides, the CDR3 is TGCAGTGCGCAGCAAAACCGGTACACCGGGGAGCTGTTTTTT. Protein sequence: CSAQQNRYTGELFF.

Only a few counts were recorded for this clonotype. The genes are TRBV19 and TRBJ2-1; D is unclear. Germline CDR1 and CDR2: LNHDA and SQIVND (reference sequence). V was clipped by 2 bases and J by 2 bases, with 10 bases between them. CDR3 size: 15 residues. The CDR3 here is CASSISTAAYNEQFF. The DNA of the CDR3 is TGTGCCAGTAGTATAAGTACAGCAGCCTACAATGAGCAGTTCTTC.